Following are 23 T cell receptor beta chains from one sample sequenced in a study of post-analysis software for immune sequencing data. TCR beta libraries were prepared from cDNA with unique molecular identifiers. From the PCR reads, TCRdb called clonotypes with MiXCR, one entry per CDR3 protein. The table shows some 800,000 distinct CDR3 sequences, with roughly 46% occurring only once. No cognate antigen is known for these TCRs. Study conclusions and caveats: Included in a set of about 5 TRBV segments more frequent in patients than controls were TRBV5-6, TRBV5-1 and TRBV20-1.

The specimen was blood. The receptors stem from a girl aged 5-17 years with multiple sclerosis.

This chain joins TRBV27 and TRBJ1-2; D unresolved. With 11 bases removed from V and 1 base from J, the gap between germline ends came to 14 bases. The CDR3 spans 13 residues. Looked up from germline, CDR1 is MNHEY and CDR2 is SMNVEV (reference sequence). The CDR3 bases are TGTGCCGGGGAAAGAGACGGTAACTATGGCTACACCTTC. This translates into CAGERDGNYGYTF.

This clonotype has a handful of counts. CDR3 nucleotides: TGCGCCAGCAGCTGGGGACTAGCGGAGGGACGGGGTGAGCAGTTCTTC. Translation gives CASSWGLAEGRGEQFF. This rearrangement joins TRBV5-1 to TRBJ2-1, with 11 bases fitting TRBD2. The V gene's germline CDR1 is SGHRS and CDR2 YFSETQ. CDR3 size: 16 residues. The ends lost 3 bases at V and 9 bases at J; junction bases unmatched: 11.

This clonotype was counted many times. One end of the junction varies from germline; a read error may be responsible. The gene calls are TRBV5-1 and TRBJ2-5; TRBD2 matches 8 bases. CDR3 length: 14 amino acids. CDR1 is SGHRS, CDR2 YFSETQ, per germline. Here the CDR3 DNA reads TGTGCCAGCAGCTTAGGACTAGCTGGTGAGACCCAGTACTTC. It specifies CASSLGLAGETQYF. Combining the CDR3 with reference TRBV5-1 and TRBJ2-5 gives the whole variable domain KAGVTQTPRYLIKTRGQQVTLSCSPISGHRSVSWYQQTPGQGLQFLFEYFSETQRNKGNFPGRFSGRQFSNSRSEMNVSTLELGDSALYLCASSLGLAGETQYFGPGTRLLVL.

This clonotype has more than one count but fewer than ten. The chain joins TRBV29-1 to TRBJ2-7; a possible D gene is TRBD1 (5 bases). The assigned J gene may be wrong: the sequence end matches TRBJ2-5 better. The germline gives CDR1 SQVTM, CDR2 ANQGSEA. This CDR3 contains 17 residues. This chain's CDR3 is CSVEDQGIAVLRQTQYF. The CDR3 DNA reads as TGCAGCGTTGAAGATCAGGGAATCGCGGTGCTCAGGCAGACCCAGTACTTC.

This clonotype was detected a few times. The rearrangement links TRBV29-1 to TRBJ1-2, with D unclear. Germline V lookup: CDR1 SQVTM, CDR2 ANQGSEA. Trimming removed 1 base from V and 3 bases from J, with 12 bases in between. The CDR3 sequence is 14 residues long. Here the CDR3 DNA reads TGCAGCGTTGAAGCGGTCGGGGATCACTATGGCTACACCTTC. Its translation: CSVEAVGDHYGYTF.

The table lists this clonotype with a few counts. V is TRBV11-2 and J is TRBJ1-2; D gene ambiguous. CDR3 length equals 16 residues. Trimming removed 0 bases at V and 2 bases at J, with 13 bases between. Looked up from germline, CDR1 is SGHAT and CDR2 is FQNNGV. The CDR3 DNA follows: TGTGCCAGCAGCTTAGATAGGGCAGGAGGAAACTATGGCTACACCTTC. It yields the protein CASSLDRAGGNYGYTF.

The chain links TRBV12-3 or TRBV12-4 to TRBJ2-5; D may be TRBD1 (5 bases). V shed 5 bases and J shed 5 bases, with 18 bases lying between them. CDR3 size: 15 residues. The CDR3 loop reads CASSPGLGVRETQYF. The DNA of the CDR3 is TGTGCCAGCAGTCCCGGCCTAGGGGTTCGGGAGACCCAGTACTTC.

The chain employs TRBV4-3 and TRBJ2-1; the match to TRBD2 covers 8 bases. The CDR3 is 15 residues long. J gave up 3 bases and V 3 bases, and 4 bases lay outside the gene matches. Looked up from germline, CDR1 is LGHNA and CDR2 is YSLEER. The DNA of the CDR3 is TGCGCCAGCAGCCATGATAGCGGGATCTACAATGAGCAGTTCTTC. Its protein is CASSHDSGIYNEQFF.

The chain carries TRBV9 and TRBJ2-7; TRBD2 aligns across 7 bases. J lost 7 bases, V lost 4 bases, and 14 bases had no gene match. CDR1 is SGDLS, CDR2 YYNGEE, per germline. This CDR3 region has 15 residues. This CDR3 is CASSPYQREGVEQYF. CDR3 nucleotide sequence: TGTGCCAGCAGCCCGTACCAGCGGGAAGGAGTGGAGCAGTACTTC.

This clonotype was detected a few times. The CDR3 bases are TGCGCCAGCAGCTTGGGACAGGACGCCTACGAGCAGTACTTC. Translating gives CASSLGQDAYEQYF. The V call is TRBV5-1, the J call TRBJ2-7; the D gene is possibly TRBD1 (6 bases). Trimming pared 0 bases from V and 2 bases from J, leaving 9 bases between. The germline V gene encodes CDR1 SGHRS and CDR2 YFSETQ. CDR3 length: 14 amino acids.

This sequence joins TRBV6-5 and TRBJ2-1, with 9 bases lining up with TRBD2. The J call is in doubt because the DNA end fits TRBJ2-7 better. This CDR3 is 15 amino acids long. The germline CDR1 and CDR2 sequences are MNHEY and SVGAGI. CDR3 nucleotide sequence: TGTGCCAGCAGGAGCATAGCGGGAGCTATGGGCGAGCAGTACTTC. This encodes CASRSIAGAMGEQYF.

This clonotype was detected a few times. The chain has TRBV11-2 and TRBJ2-7; TRBD2 aligns across 8 bases. Germline CDR1 and CDR2: SGHAT and FQNNGV. V was pared by 5 bases and J by 2 bases, with 8 bases of the junction left unmatched. The CDR3 extends over 15 amino acids. The CDR3 reads CASSPLAGAPYEQYF. The CDR3 DNA follows: TGTGCCAGCAGCCCCCTAGCGGGTGCCCCCTACGAGCAGTACTTC.

This clonotype occurred a few times. This sequence joins TRBV5-1 and TRBJ2-7; TRBD1 might be the D (6 bases). Germline CDR1 SGHRS, CDR2 YFSETQ. Trimming took 4 bases from V and 0 from J, leaving 11 bases between them. The CDR3 runs to 14 residues. The CDR3 reads CASSGADSSYEQYF. The CDR3 DNA sequence: TGCGCCAGCAGCGGGGCGGACAGCTCCTACGAGCAGTACTTC.

The rearrangement uses TRBV29-1 and TRBJ2-4; D gene ambiguous. The CDR3 contains 14 residues. Trimming took 4 bases from V and 1 from J, leaving 11 bases between them. Germline CDR1 reads SQVTM; CDR2 reads ANQGSEA. The CDR3 DNA sequence: TGCAGCGTTGTTGTGAAGACGGCCAAAAACATTCAGTACTTC. Translating it yields CSVVVKTAKNIQYF.

This clonotype was counted only a few times. The rearrangement links TRBV9 to TRBJ2-7; D gene uncertain. The V end lost 3 bases, the J end lost 0 bases, and 10 bases lay between the germline ends. The germline V gene has CDR1 SGDLS and CDR2 YYNGEE. CDR3 length: 14 amino acids. CDR3 amino acids: CASSAGSSSYEQYF. The DNA for the CDR3 is TGTGCCAGCAGCGCGGGTTCTTCCTCCTACGAGCAGTACTTC.

The genes are TRBV7-2 and TRBJ2-3; 10 nucleotides agree with TRBD2. The CDR3 consists of 16 residues. Trimming removed 0 bases from V and 6 bases from J; junction bases left unmatched: 6. Germline V gene data show CDR1 as SGHTA and CDR2 as FQGNSA. This chain's CDR3 is CASSLASLAGADTQYF. The CDR3 nucleotides read TGTGCCAGCAGCTTAGCGTCGCTAGCGGGAGCGGATACGCAGTATTTT.

This clonotype was recorded many times. V and J are TRBV2 and TRBJ2-5, with 11 bases that match TRBD2. The CDR3 length is 16 residues. Germline V CDR1 and CDR2: SNHLY, FYNNEI. Germline trimming cut 5 bases from V and 5 bases from J; bases unmatched to any gene: 10. The CDR3, as DNA: TGTGCCAGCAGTCGACAGGGACTAGCGGCCCTTGAGACCCAGTACTTC. Translation: CASSRQGLAALETQYF.

This clonotype was counted between two and nine times. The chain employs TRBV20-1 and TRBJ2-7; 7 bases are a match to TRBD1. Germline V gene lookup returns CDR1 DFQATT and CDR2 SNEGSKA (reference sequence). CDR3 length: 14 amino acids. V shed 1 base and J 0 bases; nucleotides not matched to a gene: 3. CDR3 nucleotide sequence: TGCAGTGCTAGAGTGACAGGGCTCTCCTACGAGCAGTACTTC. As protein: CSARVTGLSYEQYF.

The genes are TRBV20-1 and TRBJ2-5; D might be TRBD1 or TRBD2, each matching 5 bases. The length of the CDR3 is 14 residues. V was shortened by 6 bases and J by 3 bases, with 17 bases between the two germline ends. The germline V gene encodes CDR1 DFQATT and CDR2 SNEGSKA (reference sequence). In DNA form, the CDR3 reads TGCAGTGCCAAGAAGCCCGGGGCAAAAGAGACCCAGTACTTC. Translated: CSAKKPGAKETQYF.

The chain uses TRBV12-3 or TRBV12-4 and TRBJ2-3, with no clear D. The ends were cut back, 3 bases at V and 2 bases at J, with 21 bases in the middle. The CDR3 is made up of 18 amino acids. The CDR3 region is CASSFAQRASTNTDTQYF. The CDR3 bases are TGTGCCAGCAGTTTTGCCCAGCGTGCGTCCACCAACACAGATACGCAGTATTTT.

The chain has TRBV29-1 and TRBJ2-3, with 7 bases that match TRBD2. The CDR3 runs 15 residues. Looked up from germline, CDR1 is SQVTM and CDR2 is ANQGSEA. V dropped 3 bases and J dropped 5; count of bases not matched to a gene: 11. The CDR3 DNA reads TGCAGCGTTGAGAATCTGGCGGGAGATGTAGATACGCAGTATTTT. Amino acids: CSVENLAGDVDTQYF.

The CDR3 loop reads CASSWGPYGGNTEAFF. DNA for the CDR3: TGTGCCAGCAGCTGGGGGCCCTACGGAGGGAACACTGAAGCTTTCTTT. This chain joins TRBV7-2 and TRBJ1-1; D might be TRBD1 (6 bases). V was trimmed by 4 bases and J by 1 base, leaving 16 bases between them. The CDR3 spans 16 residues. Germline CDR1 reads SGHTA; CDR2 reads FQGNSA.

The chain carries TRBV29-1 and TRBJ2-5; 10 nucleotides match TRBD2. Germline V gene lookup returns CDR1 SQVTM and CDR2 ANQGSEA. V lost 6 bases to trimming and J lost 11 bases; unmatched junction nucleotides: 21. The CDR3 is 16 residues long. In DNA form, the CDR3 reads TGCAGCGTCCCAATGGGAGCGGGAGGGCCAATGAATGAGCAGTACTTC. This translates into CSVPMGAGGPMNEQYF.